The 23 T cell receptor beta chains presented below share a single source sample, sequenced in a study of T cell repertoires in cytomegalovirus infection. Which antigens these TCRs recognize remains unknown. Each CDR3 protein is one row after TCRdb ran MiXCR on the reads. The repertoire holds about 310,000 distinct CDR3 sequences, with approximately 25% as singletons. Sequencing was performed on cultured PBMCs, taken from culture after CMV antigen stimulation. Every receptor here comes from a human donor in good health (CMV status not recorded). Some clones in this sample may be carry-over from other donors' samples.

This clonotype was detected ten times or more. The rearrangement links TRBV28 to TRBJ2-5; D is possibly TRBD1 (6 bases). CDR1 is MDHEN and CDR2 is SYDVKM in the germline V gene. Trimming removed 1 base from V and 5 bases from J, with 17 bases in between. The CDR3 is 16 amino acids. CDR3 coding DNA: TGTGCCAGCAGTTTATATACAGGGCTGGTAGGGGAGACCCAGTACTTC. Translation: CASSLYTGLVGETQYF.

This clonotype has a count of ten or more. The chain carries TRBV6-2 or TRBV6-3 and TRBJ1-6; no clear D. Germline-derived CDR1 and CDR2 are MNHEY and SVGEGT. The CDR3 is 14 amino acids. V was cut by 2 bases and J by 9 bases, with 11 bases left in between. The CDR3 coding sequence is TGTGCCAGCAGTTACGGCGGTTTGGGTTCACCCCTCCACTTT. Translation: CASSYGGLGSPLHF.

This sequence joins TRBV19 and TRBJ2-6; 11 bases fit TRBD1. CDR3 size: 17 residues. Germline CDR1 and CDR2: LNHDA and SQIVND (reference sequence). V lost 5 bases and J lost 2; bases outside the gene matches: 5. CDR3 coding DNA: TGTGCCAGTAGTGCCCGGGACAGGGGGACTGGGGCCAACGTCCTGACTTTC. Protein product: CASSARDRGTGANVLTF.

CDR3 sequence reads: CASSWGQGFQPQHF. The CDR3 DNA follows: TGTGCCAGCAGTTGGGGACAGGGGTTTCAGCCCCAGCATTTT. This chain joins TRBV12-3 or TRBV12-4 and TRBJ1-5; 10 nucleotides match TRBD1. This CDR3 is built from 14 residues. J was trimmed by 6 bases and V by 4 bases; bases with no gene match: 3.

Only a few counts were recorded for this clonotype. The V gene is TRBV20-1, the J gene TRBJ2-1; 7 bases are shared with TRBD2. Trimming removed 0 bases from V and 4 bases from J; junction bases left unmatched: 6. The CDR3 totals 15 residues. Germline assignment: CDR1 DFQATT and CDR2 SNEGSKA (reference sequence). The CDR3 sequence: CSARDIERDYNEQFF. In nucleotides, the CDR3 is TGCAGTGCTAGAGATATCGAGCGGGATTACAATGAGCAGTTCTTC.

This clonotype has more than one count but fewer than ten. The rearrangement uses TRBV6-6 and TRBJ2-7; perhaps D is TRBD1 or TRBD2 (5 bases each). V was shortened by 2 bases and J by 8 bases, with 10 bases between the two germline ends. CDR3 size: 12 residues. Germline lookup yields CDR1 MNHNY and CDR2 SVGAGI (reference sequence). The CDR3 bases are TGTGCCAGCAGTTACGACGGGACGAAGCAGTACTTC. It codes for CASSYDGTKQYF.

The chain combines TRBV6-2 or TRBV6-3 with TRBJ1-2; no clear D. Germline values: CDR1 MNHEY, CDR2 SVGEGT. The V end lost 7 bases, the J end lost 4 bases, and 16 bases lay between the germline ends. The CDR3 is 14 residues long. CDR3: CASKVRQLVYGYTF. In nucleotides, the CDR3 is TGTGCCAGCAAGGTTCGGCAGCTAGTCTATGGCTACACCTTC.

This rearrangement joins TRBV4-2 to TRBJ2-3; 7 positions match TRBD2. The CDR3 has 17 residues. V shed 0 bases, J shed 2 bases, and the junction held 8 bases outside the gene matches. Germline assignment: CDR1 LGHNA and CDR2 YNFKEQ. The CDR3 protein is CASSQESGAGVTDTQYF. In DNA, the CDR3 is TGTGCCAGCAGCCAAGAGAGTGGGGCGGGAGTCACAGATACGCAGTATTTT.

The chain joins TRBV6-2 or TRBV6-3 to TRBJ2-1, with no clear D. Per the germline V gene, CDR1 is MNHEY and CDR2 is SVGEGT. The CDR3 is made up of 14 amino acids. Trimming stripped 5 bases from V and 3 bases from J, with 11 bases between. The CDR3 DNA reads TGTGCCAGCAGTCCCTACGTTGGCTACAATGAGCAGTTCTTC. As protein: CASSPYVGYNEQFF.

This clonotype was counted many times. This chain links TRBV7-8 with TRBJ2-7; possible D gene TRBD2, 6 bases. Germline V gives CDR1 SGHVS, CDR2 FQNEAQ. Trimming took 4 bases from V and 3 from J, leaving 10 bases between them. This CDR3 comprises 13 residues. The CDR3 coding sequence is TGTGCCAGCAGCTCCCTGGAGGGCTACGAGCAGTACGTC. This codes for CASSSLEGYEQYV.

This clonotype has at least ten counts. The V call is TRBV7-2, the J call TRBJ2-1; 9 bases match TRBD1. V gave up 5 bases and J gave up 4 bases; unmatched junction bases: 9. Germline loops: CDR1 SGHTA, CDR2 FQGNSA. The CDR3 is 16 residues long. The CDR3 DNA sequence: TGTGCCAGCAGCCTTAACCGGGACAGGGCGTACAATGAGCAGTTCTTC. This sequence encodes CASSLNRDRAYNEQFF.

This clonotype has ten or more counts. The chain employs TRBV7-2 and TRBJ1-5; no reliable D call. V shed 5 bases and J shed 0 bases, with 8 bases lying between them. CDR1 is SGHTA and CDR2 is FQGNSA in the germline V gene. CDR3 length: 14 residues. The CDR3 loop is CASSPDGSNQPQHF. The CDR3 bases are TGTGCCAGCAGCCCGGACGGTAGCAATCAGCCCCAGCATTTT.

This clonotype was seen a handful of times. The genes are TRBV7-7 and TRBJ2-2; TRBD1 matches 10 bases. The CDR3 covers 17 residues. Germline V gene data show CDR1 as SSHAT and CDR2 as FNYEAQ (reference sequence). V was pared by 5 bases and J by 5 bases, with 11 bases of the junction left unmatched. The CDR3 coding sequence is TGTGCCAGCAGCCCAATCTTCGGACAGGGGGGAACCGGGGAGCTGTTTTTT. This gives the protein CASSPIFGQGGTGELFF.

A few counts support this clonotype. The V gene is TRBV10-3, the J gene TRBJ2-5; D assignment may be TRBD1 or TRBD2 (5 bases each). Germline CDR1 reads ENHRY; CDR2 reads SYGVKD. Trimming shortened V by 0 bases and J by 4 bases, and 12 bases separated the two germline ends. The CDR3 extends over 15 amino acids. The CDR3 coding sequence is TGTGCCATCAGTGAGTCGACGCCGGGACGAGAGACCCAGTACTTC. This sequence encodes CAISESTPGRETQYF.

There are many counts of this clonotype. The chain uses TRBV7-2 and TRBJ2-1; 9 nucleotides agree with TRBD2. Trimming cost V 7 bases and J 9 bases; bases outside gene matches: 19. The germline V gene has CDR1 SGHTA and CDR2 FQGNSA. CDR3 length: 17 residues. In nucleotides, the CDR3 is TGTGCCAGCATCCCTTTTCTCGCGGGAGGGCCTGGGGTTGAGCAGTTCTTC. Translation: CASIPFLAGGPGVEQFF.

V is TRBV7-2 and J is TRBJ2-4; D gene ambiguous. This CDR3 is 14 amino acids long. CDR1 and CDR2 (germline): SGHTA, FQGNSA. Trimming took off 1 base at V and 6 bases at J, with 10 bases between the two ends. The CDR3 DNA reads TGTGCCAGCAGCTTAGGAAACCCTCCAAACATTCAGTACTTC. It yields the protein CASSLGNPPNIQYF.

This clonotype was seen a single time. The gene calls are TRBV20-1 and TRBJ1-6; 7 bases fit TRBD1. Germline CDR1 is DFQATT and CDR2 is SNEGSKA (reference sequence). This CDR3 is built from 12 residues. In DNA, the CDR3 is TGCAGCCCGGGACAGCGAAATTCACCCCTCCACTTT. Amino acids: CSPGQRNSPLHF.

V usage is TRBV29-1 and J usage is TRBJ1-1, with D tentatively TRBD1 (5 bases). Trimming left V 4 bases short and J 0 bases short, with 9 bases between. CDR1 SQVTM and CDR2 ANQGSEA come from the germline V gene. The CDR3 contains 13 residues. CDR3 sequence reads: CSVAGGLNTEAFF. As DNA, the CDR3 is TGCAGCGTTGCGGGGGGGTTGAACACTGAAGCTTTCTTT.

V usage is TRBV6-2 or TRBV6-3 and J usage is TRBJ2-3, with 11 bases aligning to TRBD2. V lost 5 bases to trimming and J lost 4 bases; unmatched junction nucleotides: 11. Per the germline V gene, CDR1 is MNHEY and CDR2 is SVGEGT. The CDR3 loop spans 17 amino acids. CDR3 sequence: CASSRPLAGVLPDTQYF. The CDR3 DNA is TGTGCCAGCAGTCGCCCACTAGCGGGAGTCCTCCCAGATACGCAGTATTTT.

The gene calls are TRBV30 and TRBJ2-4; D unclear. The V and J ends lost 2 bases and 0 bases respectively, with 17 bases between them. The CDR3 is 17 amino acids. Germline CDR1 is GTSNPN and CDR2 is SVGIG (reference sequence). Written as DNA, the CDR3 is TGTGCCTGGAGTCCCATAAAGGTGGGGATAGCCAAAAACATTCAGTACTTC. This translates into CAWSPIKVGIAKNIQYF.

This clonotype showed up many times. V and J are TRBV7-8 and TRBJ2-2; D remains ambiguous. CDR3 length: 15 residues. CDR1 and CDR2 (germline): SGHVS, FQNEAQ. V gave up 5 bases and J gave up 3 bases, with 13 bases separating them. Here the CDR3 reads CASSPNPAYTGELFF. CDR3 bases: TGTGCCAGCAGCCCAAACCCCGCGTACACCGGGGAGCTGTTTTTT.

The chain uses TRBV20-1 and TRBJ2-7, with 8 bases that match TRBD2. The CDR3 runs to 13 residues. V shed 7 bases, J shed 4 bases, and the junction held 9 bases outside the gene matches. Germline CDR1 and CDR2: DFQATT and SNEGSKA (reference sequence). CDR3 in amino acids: CSGNRGGTYEQYF. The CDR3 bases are TGCAGTGGCAACCGGGGGGGCACATACGAGCAGTACTTC.

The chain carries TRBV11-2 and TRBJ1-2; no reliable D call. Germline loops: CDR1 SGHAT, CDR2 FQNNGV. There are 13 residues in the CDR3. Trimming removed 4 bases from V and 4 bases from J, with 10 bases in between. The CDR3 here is CASSSPRSYGYTF. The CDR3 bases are TGTGCCAGCAGCTCCCCACGTTCCTATGGCTACACCTTC. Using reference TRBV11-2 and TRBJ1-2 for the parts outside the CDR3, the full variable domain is EAGVAQSPRYKIIEKRQSVAFWCNPISGHATLYWYQQILGQGPKLLIQFQNNGVVDDSQLPKDRFSAERLKGVDSTLKIQPAKLEDSAVYLCASSSPRSYGYTFGSGTRLTVV.